In its sample, the clone carrying this T cell receptor beta chain ranks as medium-sized. The CDR3 is made up of 17 amino acids. Trimming took 4 bases from V and 1 from J; bases not matched to a gene: 10. CDR1 is SGHVS, CDR2 FQNEAQ, per germline. TCRdb re-derived calls from the 5' RACE reads in MiXCR, one entry per CDR3 protein. The profile shows just over 20,000 distinct CDR3 sequences, 15% to 20% of them singletons. Libraries from sorted cells each used about a million CD4+ or CD8+ T cells. These data originate in a study of neurological immune-mediated disorders. V usage is TRBV7-8 and J usage is TRBJ2-5; 9 bases fit TRBD1. This receptor was identified in a woman between 18 and 29 years old with multiple sclerosis. Sequencing was carried out using CD8+ T cells from blood. CDR3 bases: TGTGCCAGCAGCTACCTCACCGGGACAGGGATCCAAGAGACCCAGTACTTC. Protein sequence: CASSYLTGTGIQETQYF.